This TCR beta chain was recovered during a study of T cells in Graves' hyperthyroidism and ophthalmopathy. As for the study in general: Peripheral blood was acquired at first diagnosis, ahead of any therapy whatsoever.

Study outcomes and limitations: Ophthalmopathy stood apart from stable hyperthyroidism in a 13 V-J model.

The CDR3 has 14 amino acids. Germline V lookup: CDR1 MDHEN, CDR2 SYDVKM. The V gene lost 5 bases and the J gene lost 4 bases, with 14 bases spanning the gap. Amplified TCR beta CDR3 regions derived from RNA transcripts. TCR CDR3 regions were first amplified by RT-PCR with HTBI primers. A single record per CDR3 protein comes from TCRdb applying MiXCR to the multiplex PCR reads. There are a few hundred thousand distinct CDR3 sequences in the sample; roughly 13% occur only once, and 5.3% lies in the top ten. At least ten counts were recorded for this clonotype. Its antigen is not identified. This receptor was identified in a woman between 18 and 30 years old with Graves' hyperthyroidism. The chain recombines TRBV28 with TRBJ1-2, with D perhaps matching TRBD1 (5 bases). Material: blood. CDR3 DNA sequence: TGTGCCAGCAGTCCGCTAGGGGAGGGCTATGGCTACACCTTC. Amino acid sequence: CASSPLGEGYGYTF.